This T cell receptor beta chain comes out of a study of CD8 T cells in Susac syndrome (dated by TCRdb to between 2018 and 2020). Background on the whole study: Whether CD8+ T cell activation and differentiation in Susac syndrome was antigen driven was tested using repertoire sequencing.

Results and caveats for the whole study, not just this receptor: The number of individuals in the TCR sequencing and HLA analysis was recognized as being relatively small.

Peripheral blood CD8+ and CD4+ T cells from healthy donors, Susac syndrome patients and multiple sclerosis patients were profiled by high-throughput TCR beta sequencing. The multiple sclerosis controls were treatment-naive patients whose relapsing-remitting disease, either stable or active, fulfilled the revised McDonald criteria. Bulk CD8+ and CD4+ T cells were purified by magnetic negative isolation, whereas CD8+ TEMRA cells were enriched by FACS. Blood was drawn into EDTA tubes, processed within 24 hours, and PBMCs were isolated by density gradient centrifugation. PBMCs intended for TCR sequencing were cryopreserved in liquid nitrogen and thawed later in a water bath at 37 degrees C. A purity of at least 90% was achieved for sorted or isolated CD4+, CD8+ and CD8+ TEMRA cells. RNA was extracted using the RNeasy kit, and about 0.45 to 1 ug of the RNA was reverse transcribed with random hexamers. The immunoSEQ multiplex PCR assay, covering 54 Vbeta and 13 Jbeta segments, was used to amplify TCR beta CDR3 regions. Bias from PCR amplification was corrected by using a synthetic template baseline for primer optimization and for computational correction. The source study handled its data this way. Reads were annotated to V, D and J genes per IMGT and analyzed with immunoSEQ Analyzer, keeping only productive sequences. To calculate clonality, Shannon entropy was normalized by log2 of the number of productive unique sequences and then subtracted from one. For each patient and control, public and private clones were evaluated among the 100 most prevalent clones. Susac-specific clones were defined as absent from healthy and MS cohorts, over a thousand published viral clones and other ImmuneACCESS disease sequences. TCRdb's own reprocessing of the public reads used fastp at Q25 and MiXCR and kept productive beta chains. Each CDR3 protein appears once, grouped with its most common genes and DNA. In this record, the V and J calls reflect TCRdb's handling and not the investigators' own analysis. The sample contains hundreds of thousands of distinct CDR3 sequences, around 96% of them found a single time. The ten top clones hold 0.075% to 0.095% of the sample.

The CDR3 contains 13 residues, cysteine and phenylalanine counted. The retained sequence is limited to the CDR3, 39 bases, with the frame set at the first base. The junction carries 7 bases between V and J, which are trimmed by 4 bases and 1 base respectively. To note about this clonotype: No antigen is known for it. Base-call qualities are not available, and no considerably larger clone is one nucleotide away.

The TCR comes from a human donor with multiple sclerosis. The chain is encoded by TRBV23-1 joined to TRBJ1-2, with TRBD1 perhaps the D gene, on 5 matching bases. TRBV23-1 is an ORF, and what it does is uncertain. The sample consisted of CD4+ T cells from PBMCs. CDR3 reads: CASSPRDNYGYTF. The nucleotides read TGCGCCAGCAGTCCCAGGGATAACTATGGCTACACCTTC.